This paragraph covers one T cell receptor (beta chain) sequence. Its specificity is not known. The CDR3 sequence is 13 residues long. CDR1 SEHNR and CDR2 FQNEAQ come from the germline V gene (reference sequence). Trimming removed 8 bases at V and 0 bases at J, with 10 bases between. This sample was taken from a study of cytomegalovirus exposure and HLA in healthy donors. Study overall: Counted in an early data release were about 85 million unique TCRs from HLA-typed donors.

Primers: 60 Vbeta forward and 13 Jbeta reverse. The protocol was immunoSEQ multiplex PCR, while the TCRdb copy is restricted to in-frame clones and leaves out a portion. Here the sample spans roughly 240,000 clones, 82% being singletons. Regarding the study as a whole: In a later analysis, TCR beta V- and J-gene trimming showed a link to a missense DCLRE1C variant. Reported findings show TCR beta sequences accurately forecast HLA-A and HLA-B alleles in most subjects. The classifier was said to identify cytomegalovirus status with high specificity and sensitivity.

The rearrangement uses TRBV7-9 and TRBJ2-5; weak D call: TRBD2 (5 bases). The specimen was PBMCs. The receptor comes from a woman in her thirties or forties in good health and CMV-seropositive. CDR3 sequence (DNA): TGTGCCAGCGGGCAGACTAACCAAGAGACCCAGTACTTC. Its translation is CASGQTNQETQYF.